Sequencing of this T cell receptor beta chain was carried out in a study of blood T cell repertoires in COVID-19. In the study overall: Samples representing acute and convalescent COVID-19 were sourced from the United States, Italy and Spain.

Deletions cut 0 bases from V and 0 bases from J, with 9 bases between. The CDR3 consists of 16 residues. CDR1 is SGHNT, CDR2 YYREEE, per germline (reference sequence). Repertoires were generated with immunoSEQ multiplex PCR, while TCRdb's copy carries only in-frame clones and drops some. The data show around 120,000 clones, with about nine tenths seen just once and approximately 8% held by the top ten. The sequence was collected from a man aged 70 or older who had recovered from COVID-19. The sample was peripheral blood. The chain uses TRBV5-4 and TRBJ1-4; D is unclear. CDR3 in amino acids: CASSLDGVTTNEKLFF. CDR3 sequence (DNA): TGTGCCAGCAGCTTGGACGGGGTCACAACTAATGAAAAACTGTTTTTT. The full variable domain, with the rest looked up from reference TRBV5-4 and TRBJ1-4, is ETGVTQSPTHLIKTRGQQVTLRCSSQSGHNTVSWYQQALGQGPQFIFQYYREEENGRGNFPPRFSGLQFPNYSSELNVNALELDDSALYLCASSLDGVTTNEKLFFGSGTQLSVL.